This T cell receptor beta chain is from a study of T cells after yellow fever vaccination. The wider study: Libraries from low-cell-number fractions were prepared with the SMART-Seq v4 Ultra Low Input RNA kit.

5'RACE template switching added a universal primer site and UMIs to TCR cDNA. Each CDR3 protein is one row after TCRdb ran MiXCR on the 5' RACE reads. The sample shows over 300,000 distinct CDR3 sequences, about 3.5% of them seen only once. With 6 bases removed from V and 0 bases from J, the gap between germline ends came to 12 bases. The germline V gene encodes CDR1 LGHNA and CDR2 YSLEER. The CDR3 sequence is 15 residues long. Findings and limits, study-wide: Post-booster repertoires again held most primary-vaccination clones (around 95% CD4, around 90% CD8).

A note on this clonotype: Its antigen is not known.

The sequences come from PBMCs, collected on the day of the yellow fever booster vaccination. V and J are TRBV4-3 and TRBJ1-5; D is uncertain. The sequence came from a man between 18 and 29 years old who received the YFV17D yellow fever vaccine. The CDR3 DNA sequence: TGCGCCAGCAGACTCACAGTCAATAGCAATCAGCCCCAGCATTTT. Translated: CASRLTVNSNQPQHF.